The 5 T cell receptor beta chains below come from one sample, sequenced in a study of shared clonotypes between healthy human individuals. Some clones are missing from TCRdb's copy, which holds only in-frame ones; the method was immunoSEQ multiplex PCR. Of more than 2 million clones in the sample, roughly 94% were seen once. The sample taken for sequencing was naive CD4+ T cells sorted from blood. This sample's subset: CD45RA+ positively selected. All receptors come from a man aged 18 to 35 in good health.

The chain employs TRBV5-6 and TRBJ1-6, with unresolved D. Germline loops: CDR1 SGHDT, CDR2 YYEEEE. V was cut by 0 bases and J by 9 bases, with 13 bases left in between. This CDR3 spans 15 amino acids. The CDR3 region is CASSLDAGGGSPLHF. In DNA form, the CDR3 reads TGTGCCAGCAGCTTGGATGCAGGAGGCGGTTCACCCCTCCACTTT.

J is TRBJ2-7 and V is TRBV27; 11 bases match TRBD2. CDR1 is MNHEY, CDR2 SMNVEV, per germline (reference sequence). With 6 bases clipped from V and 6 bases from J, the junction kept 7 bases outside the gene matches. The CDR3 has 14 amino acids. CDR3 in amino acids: CASSNSGTSGEQYF. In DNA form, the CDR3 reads TGTGCCAGCAGCAACTCCGGGACTAGCGGCGAGCAGTACTTC.

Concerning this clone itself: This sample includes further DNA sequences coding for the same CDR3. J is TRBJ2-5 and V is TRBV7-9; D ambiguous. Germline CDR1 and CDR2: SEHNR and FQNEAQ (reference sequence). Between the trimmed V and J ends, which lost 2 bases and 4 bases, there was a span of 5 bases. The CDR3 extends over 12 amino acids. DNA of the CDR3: TGTGCCAGCAGCTTATTGGGAGAGACCCAGTACTTC. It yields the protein CASSLLGETQYF.

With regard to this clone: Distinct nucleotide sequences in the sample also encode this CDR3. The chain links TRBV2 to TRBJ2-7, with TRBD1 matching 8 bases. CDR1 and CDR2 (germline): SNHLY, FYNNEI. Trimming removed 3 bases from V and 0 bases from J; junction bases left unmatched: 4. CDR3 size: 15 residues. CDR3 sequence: CASSDSGQGSYEQYF. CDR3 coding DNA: TGTGCCAGCAGTGATAGCGGACAGGGCTCCTACGAGCAGTACTTC.

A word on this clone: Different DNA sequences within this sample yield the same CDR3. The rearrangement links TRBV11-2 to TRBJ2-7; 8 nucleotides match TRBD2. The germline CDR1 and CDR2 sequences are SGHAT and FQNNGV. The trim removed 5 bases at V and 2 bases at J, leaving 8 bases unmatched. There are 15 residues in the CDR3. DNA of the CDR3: TGTGCCAGCAGCCGTGGGCTAGCGGGTCCCTACGAGCAGTACTTC. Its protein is CASSRGLAGPYEQYF.